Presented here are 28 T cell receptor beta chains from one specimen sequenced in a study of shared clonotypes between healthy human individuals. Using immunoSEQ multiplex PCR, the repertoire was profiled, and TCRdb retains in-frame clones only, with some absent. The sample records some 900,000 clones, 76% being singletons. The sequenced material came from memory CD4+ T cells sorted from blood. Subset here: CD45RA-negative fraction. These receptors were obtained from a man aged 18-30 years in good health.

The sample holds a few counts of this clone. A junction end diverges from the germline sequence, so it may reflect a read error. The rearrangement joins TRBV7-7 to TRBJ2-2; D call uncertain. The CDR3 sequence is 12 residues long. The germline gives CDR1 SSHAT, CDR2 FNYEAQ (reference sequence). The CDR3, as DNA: TGTGCTAGCAGTCAAGGTTACGGGGAGCTGTTTTTT. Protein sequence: CASSQGYGELFF.

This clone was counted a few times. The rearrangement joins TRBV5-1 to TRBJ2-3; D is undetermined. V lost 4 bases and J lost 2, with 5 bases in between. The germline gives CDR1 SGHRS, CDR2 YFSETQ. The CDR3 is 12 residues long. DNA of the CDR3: TGCGCCAGCAGCGGGGACACAGATACGCAGTATTTT. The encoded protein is CASSGDTDTQYF.

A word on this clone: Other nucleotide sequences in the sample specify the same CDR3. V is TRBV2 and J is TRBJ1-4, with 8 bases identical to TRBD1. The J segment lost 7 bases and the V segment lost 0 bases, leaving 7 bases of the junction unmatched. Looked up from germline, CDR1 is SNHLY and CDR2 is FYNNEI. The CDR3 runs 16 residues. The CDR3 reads CASSEALAGGSEKLFF. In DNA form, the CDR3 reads TGTGCCAGCAGTGAAGCGCTTGCAGGGGGCAGTGAAAAACTGTTTTTT.

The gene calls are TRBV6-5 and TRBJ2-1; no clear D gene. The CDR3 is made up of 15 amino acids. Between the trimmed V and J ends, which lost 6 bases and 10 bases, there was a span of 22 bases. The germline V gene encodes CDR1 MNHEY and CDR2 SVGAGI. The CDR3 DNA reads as TGTGCCAGCAGCCCCTTAGGCATAACCGGACGGGAGCAGTTCTTC. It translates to CASSPLGITGREQFF.

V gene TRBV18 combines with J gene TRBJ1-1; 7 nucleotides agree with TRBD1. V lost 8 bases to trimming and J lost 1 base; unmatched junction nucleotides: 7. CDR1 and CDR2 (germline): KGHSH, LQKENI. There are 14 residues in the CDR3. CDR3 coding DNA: TGTGCCAGCCAAGGGACAGCCGGGAACACTGAAGCTTTCTTT. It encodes CASQGTAGNTEAFF.

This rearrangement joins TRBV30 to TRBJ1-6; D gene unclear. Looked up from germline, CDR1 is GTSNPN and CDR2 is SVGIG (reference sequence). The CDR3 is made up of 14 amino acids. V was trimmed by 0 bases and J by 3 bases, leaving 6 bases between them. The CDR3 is CAWSVDLYNSPLHF. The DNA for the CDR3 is TGTGCCTGGAGTGTCGACCTCTATAATTCACCCCTCCACTTT. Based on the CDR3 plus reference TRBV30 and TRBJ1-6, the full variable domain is SQTIHQWPATLVQPVGSPLSLECTVEGTSNPNLYWYRQAAGRGLQLLFYSVGIGQISSEVPQNLSASRPQDRQFILSSKKLLLSDSGFYLCAWSVDLYNSPLHFGNGTRLTVT.

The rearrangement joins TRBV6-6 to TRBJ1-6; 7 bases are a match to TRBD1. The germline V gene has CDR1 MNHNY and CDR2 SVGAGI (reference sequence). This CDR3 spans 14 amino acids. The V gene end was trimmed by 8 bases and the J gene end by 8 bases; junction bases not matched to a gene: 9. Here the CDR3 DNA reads TGTGCCAGCCATACAGGGGTTTTTGATTCACCCCTCCACTTT. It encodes CASHTGVFDSPLHF.

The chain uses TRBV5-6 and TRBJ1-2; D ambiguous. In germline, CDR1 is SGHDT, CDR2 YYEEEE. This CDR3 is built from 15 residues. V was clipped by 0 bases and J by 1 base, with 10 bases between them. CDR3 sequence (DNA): TGTGCCAGCAGCTTGGAAGTCAGAGATAACTATGGCTACACCTTC. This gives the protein CASSLEVRDNYGYTF.

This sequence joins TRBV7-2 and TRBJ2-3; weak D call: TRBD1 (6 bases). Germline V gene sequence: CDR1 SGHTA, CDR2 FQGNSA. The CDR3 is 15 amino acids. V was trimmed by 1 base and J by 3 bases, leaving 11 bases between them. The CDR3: CASSLGGRGTDTQYF. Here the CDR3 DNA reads TGTGCCAGCAGCTTAGGGGGGCGCGGTACAGATACGCAGTATTTT.

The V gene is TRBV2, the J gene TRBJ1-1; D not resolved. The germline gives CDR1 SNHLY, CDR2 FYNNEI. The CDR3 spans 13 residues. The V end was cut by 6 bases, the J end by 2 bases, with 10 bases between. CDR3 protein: CASRRNGNTEAFF. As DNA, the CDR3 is TGTGCCAGCAGGAGGAACGGAAACACTGAAGCTTTCTTT.

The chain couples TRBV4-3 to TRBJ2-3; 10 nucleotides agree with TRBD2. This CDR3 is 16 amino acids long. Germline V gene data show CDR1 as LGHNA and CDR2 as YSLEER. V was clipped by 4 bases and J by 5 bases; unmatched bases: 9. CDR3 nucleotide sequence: TGCGCCAGCAGCCGGTCGCCTAGCGGGAGTGAAGATACGCAGTATTTT. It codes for CASSRSPSGSEDTQYF.

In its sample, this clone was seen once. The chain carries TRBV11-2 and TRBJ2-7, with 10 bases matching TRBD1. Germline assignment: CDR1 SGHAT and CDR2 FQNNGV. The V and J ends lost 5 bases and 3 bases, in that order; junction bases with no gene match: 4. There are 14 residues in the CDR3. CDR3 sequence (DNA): TGTGCCAGCAGCCGCGGACAGGGGGTCTACGAGCAGTACTTC. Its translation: CASSRGQGVYEQYF.

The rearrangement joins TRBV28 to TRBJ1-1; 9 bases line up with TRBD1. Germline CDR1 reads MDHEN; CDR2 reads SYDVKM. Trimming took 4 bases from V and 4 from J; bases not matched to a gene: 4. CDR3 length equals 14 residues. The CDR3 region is CASSWGQGFTEAFF. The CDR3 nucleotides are TGTGCCAGCAGTTGGGGACAGGGTTTCACTGAAGCTTTCTTT.

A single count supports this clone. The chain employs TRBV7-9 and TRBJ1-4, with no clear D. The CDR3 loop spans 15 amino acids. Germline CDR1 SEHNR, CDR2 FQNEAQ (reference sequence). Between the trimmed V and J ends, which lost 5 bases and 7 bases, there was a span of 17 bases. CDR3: CASSARLESVEKLFF. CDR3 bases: TGTGCCAGCAGCGCCCGACTGGAGTCGGTTGAAAAACTGTTTTTT.

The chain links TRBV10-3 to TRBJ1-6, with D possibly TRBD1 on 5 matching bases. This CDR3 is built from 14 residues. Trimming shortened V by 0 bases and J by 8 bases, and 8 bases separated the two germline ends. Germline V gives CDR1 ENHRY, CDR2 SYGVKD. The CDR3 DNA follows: TGTGCCATCAGTGAGTCGGGGCGTGATTCACCCCTCCACTTT. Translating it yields CAISESGRDSPLHF.

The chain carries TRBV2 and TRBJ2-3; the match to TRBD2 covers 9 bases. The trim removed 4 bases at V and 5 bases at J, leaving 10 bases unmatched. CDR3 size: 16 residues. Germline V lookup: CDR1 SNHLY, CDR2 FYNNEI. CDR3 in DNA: TGTGCCAGCAGTGCCCAACCTAGCGGGAAAGGAGATACGCAGTATTTT. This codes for CASSAQPSGKGDTQYF.

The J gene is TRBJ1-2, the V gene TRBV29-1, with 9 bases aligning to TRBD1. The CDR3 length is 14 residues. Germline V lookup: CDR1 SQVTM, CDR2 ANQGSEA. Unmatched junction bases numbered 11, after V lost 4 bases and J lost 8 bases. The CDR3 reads CSVGTDRGPRGYTF. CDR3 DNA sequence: TGCAGCGTTGGAACGGACAGGGGTCCTCGGGGCTACACCTTC.

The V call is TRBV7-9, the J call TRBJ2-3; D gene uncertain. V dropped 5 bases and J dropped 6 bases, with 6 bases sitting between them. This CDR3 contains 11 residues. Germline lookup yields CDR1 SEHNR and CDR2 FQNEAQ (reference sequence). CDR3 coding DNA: TGTGCCAGCAGCCACTCTGATACGCAGTATTTT. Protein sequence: CASSHSDTQYF.

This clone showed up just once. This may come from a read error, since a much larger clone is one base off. The CDR3 protein is CASSFDRGLYEQYF. CDR3 DNA: TGTGCCAGCAGCTTCGACAGGGGGCTTTACGAGCAGTACTTC. The rearrangement links TRBV7-9 to TRBJ2-7; the match to TRBD1 covers 10 bases. Germline-derived CDR1 and CDR2 are SEHNR and FQNEAQ (reference sequence). J gave up 4 bases and V 3 bases, and 3 bases lay outside the gene matches. CDR3 size: 14 residues. Based on the CDR3 plus reference TRBV7-9 and TRBJ2-7, the full variable domain is DTGVSQNPRHKITKRGQNVTFRCDPISEHNRLYWYRQTLGQGPEFLTYFQNEAQLEKSRLLSDRFSAERPKGSFSTLEIQRTEQGDSAMYLCASSFDRGLYEQYFGPGTRLTVT.

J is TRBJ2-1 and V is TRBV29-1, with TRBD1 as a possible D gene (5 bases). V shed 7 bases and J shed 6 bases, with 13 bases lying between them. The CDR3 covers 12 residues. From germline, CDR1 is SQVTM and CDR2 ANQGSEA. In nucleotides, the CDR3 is TGCAGCGCCCTGGACACCCCCAATGAGCAGTTCTTC. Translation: CSALDTPNEQFF.

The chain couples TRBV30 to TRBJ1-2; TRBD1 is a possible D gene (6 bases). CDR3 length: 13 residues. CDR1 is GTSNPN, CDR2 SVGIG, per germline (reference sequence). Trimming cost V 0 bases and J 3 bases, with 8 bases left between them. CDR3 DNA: TGTGCCTGGAGTGTATGGACAGACTATGGCTACACCTTC. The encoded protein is CAWSVWTDYGYTF.

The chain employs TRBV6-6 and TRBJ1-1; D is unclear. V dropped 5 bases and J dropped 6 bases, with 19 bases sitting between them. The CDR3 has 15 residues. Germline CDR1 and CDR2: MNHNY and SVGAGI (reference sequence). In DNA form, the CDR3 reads TGTGCCAGCAGTCCTATTTCGATCCCGAAACCTGAAGCTTTCTTT. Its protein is CASSPISIPKPEAFF.

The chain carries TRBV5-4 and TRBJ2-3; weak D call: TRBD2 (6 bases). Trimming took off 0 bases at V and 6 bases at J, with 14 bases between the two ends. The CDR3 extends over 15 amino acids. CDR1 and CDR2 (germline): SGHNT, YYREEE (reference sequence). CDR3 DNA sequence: TGTGCCAGCAGCTTGGCCTCGGCGGGATGGGATACGCAGTATTTT. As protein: CASSLASAGWDTQYF.

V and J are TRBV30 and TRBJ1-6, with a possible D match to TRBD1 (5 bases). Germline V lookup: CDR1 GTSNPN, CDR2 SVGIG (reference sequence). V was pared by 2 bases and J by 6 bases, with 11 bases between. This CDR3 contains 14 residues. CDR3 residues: CAWSTGTSNSPLHF. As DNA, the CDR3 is TGTGCCTGGAGTACCGGGACTAGTAATTCACCCCTCCACTTT.

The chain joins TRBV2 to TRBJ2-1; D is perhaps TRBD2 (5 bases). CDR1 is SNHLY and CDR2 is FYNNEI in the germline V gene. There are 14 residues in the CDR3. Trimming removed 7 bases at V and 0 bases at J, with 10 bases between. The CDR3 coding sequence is TGTGCCAGCAACAGCGGAAGCTCCTACAATGAGCAGTTCTTC. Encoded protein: CASNSGSSYNEQFF.

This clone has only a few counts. CDR3 protein: CASSPDGFQPSYEQYF. CDR3 in DNA: TGTGCCAGCTCCCCGGACGGCTTCCAGCCCTCCTACGAGCAGTACTTC. The V gene is TRBV18, the J gene TRBJ2-7; D gene uncertain. The germline CDR1 and CDR2 sequences are KGHSH and LQKENI. V lost 6 bases and J 0 bases, leaving 18 bases between the germline ends. The CDR3 covers 16 residues.

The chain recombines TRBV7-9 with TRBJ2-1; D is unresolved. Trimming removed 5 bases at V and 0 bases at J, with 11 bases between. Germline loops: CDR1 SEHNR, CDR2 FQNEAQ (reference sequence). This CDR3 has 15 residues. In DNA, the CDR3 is TGTGCCAGCAGCCCTCCGCCGAGCTCCTACAATGAGCAGTTCTTC. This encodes CASSPPPSSYNEQFF.

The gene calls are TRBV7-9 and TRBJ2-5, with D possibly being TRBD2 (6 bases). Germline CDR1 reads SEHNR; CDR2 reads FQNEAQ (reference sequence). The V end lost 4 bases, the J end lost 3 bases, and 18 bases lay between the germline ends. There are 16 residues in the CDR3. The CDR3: CASSSLGQRREETQYF. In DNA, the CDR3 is TGTGCCAGCAGCTCCCTGGGGCAAAGGAGGGAAGAGACCCAGTACTTC.